The 21 T cell receptor beta chains in this list originate from one sample, sequenced in a study of cytomegalovirus exposure and HLA in healthy donors. Primers: 60 Vbeta forward and 13 Jbeta reverse. Assay used: immunoSEQ multiplex PCR; TCRdb lists only in-frame clones, some missing. The sample records around 170,000 clones, about 82% being singletons. Sample: PBMCs. These receptors were obtained from a woman aged 45-60 years in good health and CMV-seropositive.

CDR3: CASSPSGQSYNEQFF. DNA for the CDR3: TGTGCCAGCAGCCCTTCGGGACAGTCCTACAATGAGCAGTTCTTC. The chain carries TRBV11-3 and TRBJ2-1, with 7 bases lining up with TRBD1. The CDR3 contains 15 residues. The V gene end was trimmed by 5 bases and the J gene end by 1 base; junction bases not matched to a gene: 5. Germline-derived CDR1 and CDR2 are SGHNT and YENEEA.

The count of this clone is one. This chain joins TRBV9 and TRBJ2-7; TRBD1 matches 7 bases. Germline lookup yields CDR1 SGDLS and CDR2 YYNGEE. With V trimmed by 4 bases and J by 6 bases, 7 bases remained unmatched. The CDR3 length is 13 residues. CDR3 residues: CASSPTGVLEQYF. As DNA, the CDR3 is TGTGCCAGCAGCCCAACAGGGGTTCTCGAGCAGTACTTC.

This chain uses TRBV5-6 with TRBJ1-2, with 9 bases matching TRBD1. V dropped 4 bases and J dropped 4; count of bases not matched to a gene: 11. The germline V gene encodes CDR1 SGHDT and CDR2 YYEEEE. The CDR3 contains 16 residues. The CDR3 DNA sequence: TGTGCCAGCAGCGAAATACAGGGGGCTGAGGGCTATGGCTACACCTTC. Translating it yields CASSEIQGAEGYGYTF.

V and J are TRBV19 and TRBJ1-5; 12 bases line up with TRBD1. CDR3 length: 13 residues. Unmatched junction bases numbered 4, after V lost 10 bases and J lost 6 bases. Germline lookup yields CDR1 LNHDA and CDR2 SQIVND (reference sequence). CDR3 sequence (DNA): TGTGCCACCACGGGACAGGGGGCTCAGCCCCAGCATTTT. The encoded protein is CATTGQGAQPQHF.

V is TRBV4-3 and J is TRBJ2-3; D perhaps matches TRBD1 (6 bases). Germline V gives CDR1 LGHNA, CDR2 YSLEER. The length of the CDR3 is 15 residues. V was cut by 3 bases and J by 1 base, with 11 bases left in between. CDR3 coding DNA: TGCGCCAGCAGCCAGAGGGGGTCGGGCACAGATACGCAGTATTTT. This gives the protein CASSQRGSGTDTQYF.

The DNA of the CDR3 is TGTGCCAGCAGCCACCCCGGGACAGAGGGCTACGAGCAGTACTTC. This codes for CASSHPGTEGYEQYF. This rearrangement joins TRBV7-9 to TRBJ2-7; 7 positions agree with TRBD1. CDR1 is SEHNR, CDR2 FQNEAQ, per germline (reference sequence). J lost 3 bases, V lost 5 bases, and 10 bases had no gene match. The length of the CDR3 is 15 residues.

As regards this clone: A junction end diverges from the germline sequence, so it may reflect a read error. The chain employs TRBV11-2 and TRBJ1-3; possibly TRBD1 for D (6 bases). Germline CDR1 SGHAT, CDR2 FQNNGV. The CDR3 has 12 amino acids. The CDR3 DNA reads TGTGCCAGCAGCTCGACAGGCGGCCCCAAGGATTTT. It is translated as CASSSTGGPKDF.

As to this clone: One junction end disagrees with the germline gene, perhaps due to a read error. The rearrangement links TRBV7-9 to TRBJ2-7; 8 bases match TRBD1. Germline-derived CDR1 and CDR2 are SEHNR and FQNEAQ (reference sequence). This CDR3 contains 15 residues. The CDR3 DNA follows: TGTTCCAGCAGCTTACTGGGACAGGCTCCCTACGAGCAGTACTTC. Translated, it gives CSSSLLGQAPYEQYF.

This sequence joins TRBV27 and TRBJ2-1; D is possibly TRBD1 (5 bases). The CDR3 totals 15 residues. V was cut by 6 bases and J by 5 bases, with 17 bases left in between. CDR1 is MNHEY, CDR2 SMNVEV, per germline (reference sequence). Here the CDR3 DNA reads TGTGCCAGCAGCCTCCTCCAGGGAACGAACAATGAGCAGTTCTTC. The encoded protein is CASSLLQGTNNEQFF.

CDR3 sequence (DNA): TGCGCCAGCAGCCAAAACAGGGGGATGGATACGCAGTATTTT. Its translation: CASSQNRGMDTQYF. The V and J genes are TRBV4-3 and TRBJ2-3; 8 nucleotides match TRBD1. Germline trimming cut 2 bases from V and 6 bases from J; bases unmatched to any gene: 4. The germline gives CDR1 LGHNA, CDR2 YSLEER. This CDR3 has 14 residues.

This clone was detected once. This chain links TRBV9 with TRBJ2-3, with D uncertain. This CDR3 has 14 residues. Germline V gene lookup returns CDR1 SGDLS and CDR2 YYNGEE. V shed 1 base and J shed 4 bases, with 10 bases lying between them. The CDR3 nucleotides are TGTGCCAGCAGCGTATTCAGCGCGCCAGATACGCAGTATTTT. It is translated as CASSVFSAPDTQYF. The full variable domain, its missing parts supplied by reference TRBV9 and TRBJ2-3, is DSGVTQTPKHLITATGQRVTLRCSPRSGDLSVYWYQQSLDQGLQFLIQYYNGEERAKGNILERFSAQQFPDLHSELNLSSLELGDSALYFCASSVFSAPDTQYFGPGTRLTVL.

This rearrangement joins TRBV28 to TRBJ1-1, with D possibly matching TRBD1 (6 bases). Per germline, CDR1 MDHEN and CDR2 SYDVKM. The CDR3 has 17 amino acids. V lost 6 bases and J 0 bases, leaving 20 bases between the germline ends. CDR3 sequence: CASREGGTGGMNTEAFF. The CDR3 nucleotides are TGTGCCAGCAGGGAAGGGGGAACTGGAGGCATGAACACTGAAGCTTTCTTT.

V is TRBV6-1 and J is TRBJ2-3, with D possibly TRBD2 on 5 matching bases. The CDR3 has 14 amino acids. Trimming cost V 3 bases and J 4 bases, with 11 bases left between them. The germline CDR1 and CDR2 sequences are MNHNS and SASEGT. The CDR3 is CASSERAGADTQYF. The CDR3 nucleotides are TGTGCCAGCAGTGAGAGGGCGGGCGCAGATACGCAGTATTTT.

This chain connects TRBV6-1 to TRBJ1-2, with 8 bases matching TRBD1. Trimming removed 6 bases from V and 8 bases from J; junction bases left unmatched: 8. CDR1 and CDR2 from the germline V gene are MNHNS and SASEGT. The CDR3 covers 13 residues. For the CDR3, the DNA is TGTGCCAGCAGGTCTACAGGGGGGTACGGCTACACCTTC. Its protein is CASRSTGGYGYTF.

The J gene is TRBJ1-1, the V gene TRBV9; D is possibly TRBD1 (5 bases). This CDR3 region has 18 residues. V was trimmed by 0 bases and J by 4 bases, leaving 22 bases between them. Germline CDR1 and CDR2: SGDLS and YYNGEE. The CDR3 protein is CASSVAWGRSHSGTEAFF. The CDR3 DNA reads TGTGCCAGCAGCGTAGCTTGGGGCAGGTCTCATTCGGGCACTGAAGCTTTCTTT.

CDR3 in amino acids: CASSSPGQAGTDTQYF. CDR3 bases: TGCGCCAGCAGCTCCCCGGGACAGGCGGGGACAGATACGCAGTATTTT. V and J are TRBV5-1 and TRBJ2-3; 8 bases agree with TRBD1. Germline V gives CDR1 SGHRS, CDR2 YFSETQ. The CDR3 is made up of 16 amino acids. The V segment lost 3 bases and the J segment 3 bases; nucleotides outside the gene matches: 9.

The CDR3 DNA reads TGTGCCACCAGCAGATCAAGACAGGGGGGCGAAAAACTGTTTTTT. Encoded protein: CATSRSRQGGEKLFF. V and J are TRBV15 and TRBJ1-4, with 9 nucleotides matching TRBD1. Looked up from germline, CDR1 is LNHNV and CDR2 is YYDKDF (reference sequence). J lost 8 bases, V lost 2 bases, and 6 bases had no gene match. This CDR3 region has 15 residues. The full variable domain, its missing parts supplied by reference TRBV15 and TRBJ1-4, is DAMVIQNPRYQVTQFGKPVTLSCSQTLNHNVMYWYQQKSSQAPKLLFHYYDKDFNNEADTPDNFQSRRPNTSFCFLDIRSPGLGDTAMYLCATSRSRQGGEKLFFGSGTQLSVL.

The chain couples TRBV11-2 to TRBJ2-2, with a tentative D call TRBD1 (5 bases). CDR1 and CDR2 (germline): SGHAT, FQNNGV. Trimming cost V 5 bases and J 4 bases, with 11 bases left between them. There are 14 residues in the CDR3. CDR3 DNA sequence: TGTGCCAGCAGCCCCGGACACTCCACCGGGGAGCTGTTTTTT. It codes for CASSPGHSTGELFF.

The chain combines TRBV29-1 with TRBJ2-1, with D uncertain. Trimming stripped 5 bases from V and 4 bases from J, with 3 bases between. Germline lookup yields CDR1 SQVTM and CDR2 ANQGSEA. The length of the CDR3 is 10 residues. The CDR3 DNA reads as TGCAGCGTTTATTACAATGAGCAGTTCTTC. The encoded protein is CSVYYNEQFF.

The V gene is TRBV28, the J gene TRBJ2-7; maybe TRBD2 (6 bases). Deletions cut 11 bases from V and 2 bases from J, with 19 bases between. The CDR3 totals 14 residues. The germline V gene encodes CDR1 MDHEN and CDR2 SYDVKM. The CDR3 DNA reads TGTGCCGAGTGTGGTAGCGGCCCTCCCTACGAGCAGTACTTC. It yields the protein CAECGSGPPYEQYF.

The chain recombines TRBV9 with TRBJ2-3; possible D gene TRBD2, 7 bases. Per the germline V gene, CDR1 is SGDLS and CDR2 is YYNGEE. The CDR3 has 17 residues. V lost 4 bases, J lost 5 bases, and 23 bases lay in between. CDR3 nucleotides: TGTGCCAGCAGCCCCGCCCTGGGAAGGGAGGGGGTAGATACGCAGTATTTT. Amino acids: CASSPALGREGVDTQYF.